Following are 28 T cell receptor beta chains from one sample sequenced in a study of monozygotic twins with inflammatory bowel disease. TCRdb re-analyzed the 5' RACE reads; it lists each CDR3 protein once, without DNA. This sample contains approximately 160,000 distinct CDR3 sequences. The sample comprised blood. These receptors came from a human donor with ulcerative colitis or Crohn's disease, or a healthy co-twin of an affected twin (not recorded which).

The chain employs TRBV7-3 and TRBJ1-1. This CDR3 spans 14 amino acids. CDR1 and CDR2 from the germline V gene are SGHTA and FQGTGA. CDR3 sequence reads: CASSFRTVNTEAFF.

V gene TRBV12-3 or TRBV12-4 combines with J gene TRBJ1-3; TCRdb lists TRBD1, though no DNA is available to test this call. This CDR3 is 15 amino acids long. The CDR3 sequence is CGSRKQGSSGNTIYF.

This sequence joins TRBV6-1 and TRBJ1-5; the D gene TCRdb calls, TRBD1, cannot be checked with no DNA. The CDR3 is made up of 15 amino acids. Germline V CDR1 and CDR2: MNHNS, SASEGT. The CDR3 is CASSGAPSRDQPQHF.

V gene TRBV11-2 combines with J gene TRBJ2-1. The CDR3 covers 15 residues. The V gene's germline CDR1 is SGHAT and CDR2 FQNNGV. This CDR3 reads CASSVHEDEFNEQFF.

This chain connects TRBV20-1 to TRBJ2-1; with no DNA, the TCRdb D assignment of TRBD1 cannot be verified. From germline, CDR1 is DFQATT and CDR2 SNEGSKA (reference sequence). This CDR3 is built from 17 residues. The CDR3 spells CSARGFLPGQTYNEQFF.

The genes are TRBV5-1 and TRBJ1-5; the D call of TRBD1 rests on TCRdb alone, since no DNA is present to check it. There are 15 residues in the CDR3. The germline CDR1 and CDR2 sequences are SGHRS and YFSETQ. The CDR3 sequence: CASSPAGTVNQPQHF.

CDR3 sequence reads: CASSDTGTGGGYTF. J is TRBJ1-2 and V is TRBV12-3 or TRBV12-4; TCRdb selects TRBD1, and the lack of DNA leaves this call unchecked. The CDR3 is 14 residues long.

This rearrangement joins TRBV7-2 to TRBJ1-1; no DNA is available, so the TRBD1 call from TCRdb remains unchecked. The CDR3 length is 15 residues. Germline CDR1 is SGHTA and CDR2 is FQGNSA. The CDR3 sequence is CASSLGGWGWTEAFF.

The rearrangement uses TRBV30 and TRBJ1-1; the TRBD1 assignment by TCRdb is unverifiable without DNA. Per the germline V gene, CDR1 is GTSNPN and CDR2 is SVGIG (reference sequence). The CDR3 contains 15 residues. The CDR3 loop is CAWSVWGAMNTEAFF.

The V call is TRBV4-3, the J call TRBJ2-1; no DNA is available, so the TRBD2 call from TCRdb remains unchecked. The CDR3 totals 15 residues. CDR1 and CDR2 from the germline V gene are LGHNA and YSLEER. The CDR3 loop reads CASSPGTSSYNEQFF.

The genes are TRBV11-2 and TRBJ2-1; TCRdb calls TRBD2, which cannot be checked without DNA. CDR3 size: 13 residues. Per the germline V gene, CDR1 is SGHAT and CDR2 is FQNNGV. The chain's CDR3 is CASSLEFGGEQFF.

The chain joins TRBV7-2 to TRBJ1-2; there is no DNA to check the TCRdb D call of TRBD1. Germline CDR1 is SGHTA and CDR2 is FQGNSA. The CDR3 contains 14 residues. CDR3 in amino acids: CASSQTESNYGYTF.

V is TRBV20-1 and J is TRBJ2-4; TCRdb indicates TRBD1, and absent DNA this call remains unverified. There are 18 residues in the CDR3. Germline V gene lookup returns CDR1 DFQATT and CDR2 SNEGSKA (reference sequence). The CDR3 is CSARVRGHEALAKNIQYF.

The chain couples TRBV30 to TRBJ1-2. This CDR3 has 12 residues. Per germline, CDR1 GTSNPN and CDR2 SVGIG (reference sequence). The CDR3 sequence: CAWNIGNYGYTF.

The rearrangement uses TRBV12-3 or TRBV12-4 and TRBJ2-2; TCRdb's D gene call, TRBD2, goes unchecked for lack of DNA. The CDR3 consists of 14 residues. The CDR3 here is CATGLAGPTGELFF.

This sequence joins TRBV20-1 and TRBJ1-4. Germline CDR1 is DFQATT and CDR2 is SNEGSKA (reference sequence). The CDR3 has 12 residues. CDR3 loop: CSARRGNEKLFF.

This chain joins TRBV18 and TRBJ2-7; TCRdb's assignment of TRBD1 cannot be checked, as there is no DNA. The CDR3 extends over 16 amino acids. The germline gives CDR1 KGHSH, CDR2 LQKENI. The CDR3: CASSPAPGQGLYEQYF.

This rearrangement joins TRBV7-9 to TRBJ1-5; checking the TCRdb D call of TRBD1 is not possible without DNA. The CDR3 runs 13 residues. Germline CDR1 and CDR2: SEHNR and FQNEAQ (reference sequence). This chain's CDR3 is CASSPGANQPQHF.

V and J are TRBV19 and TRBJ2-7; TCRdb indicates TRBD1, and absent DNA this call remains unverified. Germline CDR1 is LNHDA and CDR2 is SQIVND (reference sequence). The CDR3 contains 14 residues. This CDR3 is CASSTRDRPYEQYF.

The chain uses TRBV27 and TRBJ1-1; TCRdb's assignment of TRBD1 cannot be checked, as there is no DNA. CDR3 length equals 14 residues. Germline V lookup: CDR1 MNHEY, CDR2 SMNVEV (reference sequence). CDR3: CASSSRDRVTEAFF.

The chain is built from TRBV20-1 and TRBJ2-7; as DNA is missing, the TRBD2 call by TCRdb cannot be tested. The CDR3 extends over 15 amino acids. The germline V gene encodes CDR1 DFQATT and CDR2 SNEGSKA (reference sequence). The CDR3 loop reads CSARDLTSGTYEQYF.

The J gene is TRBJ2-7, the V gene TRBV5-6; with no DNA, the TCRdb D assignment of TRBD1 cannot be verified. CDR3 length: 16 residues. Germline V gene lookup returns CDR1 SGHDT and CDR2 YYEEEE. CDR3 protein: CASTFSHRDRSYEQYF. The full variable domain, rest sourced from reference TRBV5-6 and TRBJ2-7, is DAGVTQSPTHLIKTRGQQVTLRCSPKSGHDTVSWYQQALGQGPQFIFQYYEEEERQRGNFPDRFSGHQFPNYSSELNVNALLLGDSALYLCASTFSHRDRSYEQYFGPGTRLTVT.

The rearrangement links TRBV20-1 to TRBJ2-7; TCRdb picks TRBD2, but there is no DNA to check that call. The CDR3 is 14 residues long. Germline V gives CDR1 DFQATT, CDR2 SNEGSKA (reference sequence). This chain's CDR3 is CSARLGSSGYEQYF.

The rearrangement links TRBV20-1 to TRBJ1-1; TCRdb names TRBD1, which stays unverified in the absence of DNA. Germline lookup yields CDR1 DFQATT and CDR2 SNEGSKA (reference sequence). The CDR3 length is 13 residues. The CDR3 sequence: CSARNPGGTEAFF.

The J gene is TRBJ1-1, the V gene TRBV5-1; TCRdb gives TRBD1 as the D gene, but with no DNA this cannot be confirmed. CDR1 and CDR2 (germline): SGHRS, YFSETQ. This CDR3 is 15 amino acids long. The CDR3 region is CASSLGAPGGTEAFF.

V and J are TRBV27 and TRBJ1-5; no DNA is available, so the TRBD1 call from TCRdb remains unchecked. The CDR3 runs 15 residues. Germline V lookup: CDR1 MNHEY, CDR2 SMNVEV (reference sequence). The CDR3 spells CASSFIQWGDQPQHF.

V gene TRBV7-3 combines with J gene TRBJ2-1; TCRdb lists TRBD2, though no DNA is available to test this call. The CDR3 has 15 residues. Germline CDR1 SGHTA, CDR2 FQGTGA. The chain's CDR3 is CASSLSSGLLNEQFF.

V usage is TRBV14 and J usage is TRBJ1-6. Germline CDR1 reads SGHDN; CDR2 reads FVKESK. This CDR3 is 14 amino acids long. CDR3 amino acids: CASSQLGKNSPLHF.